This entry lists 5 T cell receptor beta chains sequenced from one sample in a study of T-cell reconstitution after alpha-beta-depleted transplantation in children. TCRbeta library preparation incorporated unique molecular identifiers. Using its own MiXCR run on the PCR reads, TCRdb lists one record per CDR3 protein. The sample lists a few hundred thousand distinct CDR3 sequences; 25% to 30% were seen once. The sample in question was PBMCs, obtained before TCRalphabeta/CD19-depleted stem cell transplant. The receptors stem from a boy younger than two with Wiskott-Aldrich syndrome, due to receive a stem cell transplant.

The rearrangement joins TRBV28 to TRBJ1-2, with unresolved D. The germline V gene has CDR1 MDHEN and CDR2 SYDVKM. CDR3 length: 14 residues. Trimming took off 4 bases at V and 2 bases at J, with 11 bases between the two ends. This chain's CDR3 is CASSWGRENYGYTF. The CDR3 DNA reads as TGTGCCAGCAGTTGGGGAAGGGAGAACTATGGCTACACCTTC.

This clonotype appeared a few times. This chain uses TRBV29-1 with TRBJ2-7; no definite D call. The CDR3 is 12 residues long. From germline, CDR1 is SQVTM and CDR2 ANQGSEA. The ends were cut back, 7 bases at V and 1 base at J, with 11 bases in the middle. CDR3 in DNA: TGCAGCGCCTTGACGGATTCCTACGAGCAGTACTTC. The encoded protein is CSALTDSYEQYF.

In this sample, this clonotype turned up many times. This rearrangement joins TRBV5-1 to TRBJ2-7; 10 nucleotides line up with TRBD1. Germline CDR1 is SGHRS and CDR2 is YFSETQ. V lost 4 bases and J lost 5; bases outside the gene matches: 9. The CDR3 has 15 amino acids. In nucleotides, the CDR3 is TGCGCCAGCAGCCCCCCGGGACAGGGGAAGGACGAGCAGTACTTC. Amino acid sequence: CASSPPGQGKDEQYF.

This chain links TRBV7-9 with TRBJ1-3; no clear D gene. Germline V gene lookup returns CDR1 SEHNR and CDR2 FQNEAQ (reference sequence). V was clipped by 2 bases and J by 7 bases, with 3 bases between them. The CDR3 runs 11 residues. The CDR3 DNA sequence: TGTGCCAGCAGCTTAAAGAACACCATATATTTT. Protein sequence: CASSLKNTIYF.

The J gene is TRBJ1-5, the V gene TRBV20-1; tentative D call: TRBD1 (5 bases). From germline, CDR1 is DFQATT and CDR2 SNEGSKA (reference sequence). The CDR3 consists of 13 residues. V gave up 5 bases and J gave up 0 bases, with 8 bases separating them. The DNA of the CDR3 is TGCAGTGCTGGGGGACCTAGCAATCAGCCCCAGCATTTT. It yields the protein CSAGGPSNQPQHF.